This T cell receptor beta chain was obtained from a study of T cells after yellow fever vaccination. Overall study findings and caveats: One caveat is that FACS-sorted repertoires could contain abundant clonotypes contaminating from the bulk population. Subsequent booster samples again held most clones from primary vaccination (roughly 96% CD4, roughly 91% CD8). Some clonotypes, a small share, were shared between CD4 and CD8 compartments. A weaker but faster secondary response was observed, peaking on day 5 versus 15.

Germline V gene data show CDR1 as LGHNA and CDR2 as YSLEER. The CDR3 runs to 14 residues. The J segment lost 7 bases and the V segment lost 2 bases, leaving 7 bases of the junction unmatched. Notes on this clonotype: Antigen specificity is unknown.

TCRdb used MiXCR to reprocess the 5' RACE reads, holding one entry per CDR3 protein. Of some 300,000 distinct CDR3 sequences listed, around 10% are singletons. The material sequenced was CD4+ T cells sorted from PBMCs, taken 45 days after the yellow fever booster vaccination. The clonotype comes from a young man who received the YFV17D yellow fever vaccine. The gene calls are TRBV4-3 and TRBJ2-7, with 8 bases aligning to TRBD1. The CDR3 sequence: CASSQTYRGWEQYF. CDR3 nucleotides: TGCGCCAGCAGCCAAACCTACAGGGGGTGGGAGCAGTACTTC.